Below are 16 T cell receptor beta chains sequenced from a single sample in a study of cytomegalovirus exposure and HLA in healthy donors. Both 60 Vbeta primers and 13 Jbeta primers went into the PCR. TCRdb keeps only in-frame clones here, not all; method: immunoSEQ multiplex PCR. The table lists about 240,000 clones, around 84% of them singletons. Sequencing used PBMCs. All receptors come from a girl aged 2 to 9 in good health and CMV-seronegative.

The rearrangement uses TRBV2 and TRBJ2-1; the match to TRBD2 covers 8 bases. The CDR3 is made up of 15 amino acids. V lost 6 bases to trimming and J lost 6 bases; unmatched junction nucleotides: 10. Germline values: CDR1 SNHLY, CDR2 FYNNEI. CDR3 protein: CASSLLAGVSNEQFF. CDR3 bases: TGTGCCAGCAGCCTTCTAGCGGGCGTTAGCAATGAGCAGTTCTTC.

CDR3 sequence reads: CAWSLASGSPLHF. The CDR3 region has the DNA TGTGCCTGGAGTTTAGCCAGTGGTTCACCCCTCCACTTT. The V call is TRBV30, the J call TRBJ1-6, with D unclear. The germline V and J ends were trimmed by 2 bases and 9 bases, with 11 bases remaining between them. Germline loops: CDR1 GTSNPN, CDR2 SVGIG (reference sequence). CDR3 length: 13 amino acids.

This clone has more than one count but fewer than ten. The chain uses TRBV7-8 and TRBJ1-2, with D hard to call. V gave up 5 bases and J gave up 5 bases, with 9 bases separating them. This CDR3 is built from 12 residues. Per the germline V gene, CDR1 is SGHVS and CDR2 is FQNEAQ. The CDR3 loop reads CASSRTGYGYTF. CDR3 nucleotide sequence: TGTGCCAGCAGCCGGACGGGGTATGGCTACACCTTC.

The rearrangement uses TRBV6-6 and TRBJ2-5; a possible D gene is TRBD1 (6 bases). The V gene's germline CDR1 is MNHNY and CDR2 SVGAGI (reference sequence). The CDR3 runs 14 residues. The V end lost 4 bases, the J end lost 2 bases, and 11 bases lay between the germline ends. This CDR3 reads CASSSGAEQETQYF. The CDR3 region has the DNA TGTGCCAGCAGTTCAGGGGCAGAACAAGAGACCCAGTACTTC.

The rearrangement links TRBV9 to TRBJ2-5; D may be TRBD2 (5 bases). Germline lookup yields CDR1 SGDLS and CDR2 YYNGEE. V was shortened by 0 bases and J by 5 bases, with 14 bases between the two germline ends. The CDR3 has 15 residues. The CDR3: CASSVVPLAGETQYF. The CDR3 bases are TGTGCCAGCAGCGTAGTCCCCCTAGCCGGGGAGACCCAGTACTTC.

The V gene is TRBV6-5, the J gene TRBJ1-2; D perhaps matches TRBD1 (6 bases). The CDR3 is 14 residues long. V was trimmed by 0 bases and J by 4 bases, leaving 9 bases between them. Per germline, CDR1 MNHEY and CDR2 SVGAGI. DNA of the CDR3: TGTGCCAGCAGTTACTCGGACAGCTCCTATGGCTACACCTTC. Translation: CASSYSDSSYGYTF.

The chain links TRBV5-1 to TRBJ1-2; 11 bases are shared with TRBD1. Germline loops: CDR1 SGHRS, CDR2 YFSETQ. The V gene end was trimmed by 2 bases and the J gene end by 14 bases; junction bases not matched to a gene: 14. The length of the CDR3 is 15 residues. The DNA for the CDR3 is TGCGCCAGCAGCTTAAACCCCGGGACAGGGGGTTTTGATACCTTC. Encoded protein: CASSLNPGTGGFDTF.

This chain joins TRBV11-1 and TRBJ1-1; tentatively, D is TRBD1 (6 bases). Trimming removed 1 base at V and 1 base at J, with 7 bases between. The germline V gene has CDR1 SGHAT and CDR2 FQDESV (reference sequence). The CDR3 contains 14 residues. This CDR3 is CASSLGTANTEAFF. CDR3 sequence (DNA): TGTGCCAGCAGCTTAGGGACAGCGAACACTGAAGCTTTCTTT. Using reference TRBV11-1 and TRBJ1-1 for the parts outside the CDR3, the full variable domain is EAEVAQSPRYKITEKSQAVAFWCDPISGHATLYWYRQILGQGPELLVQFQDESVVDDSQLPKDRFSAERLKGVDSTLKIQPAELGDSAMYLCASSLGTANTEAFFGQGTRLTVV.

The count of this clone is one. This chain links TRBV5-1 with TRBJ2-1; 12 bases are a match to TRBD1. This CDR3 is 16 amino acids long. Germline-derived CDR1 and CDR2 are SGHRS and YFSETQ. V was clipped by 3 bases and J by 9 bases; unmatched bases: 10. The CDR3, as DNA: TGCGCCAGCAGCTGGATGGGACAGGGGGCGGACAGTGAGCAGTTCTTC. It translates to CASSWMGQGADSEQFF.

The chain combines TRBV7-2 with TRBJ1-1, with D tentatively TRBD1 (5 bases). CDR3 length: 15 residues. Germline CDR1 and CDR2: SGHTA and FQGNSA. V lost 1 base and J lost 3, with 12 bases in between. CDR3 sequence (DNA): TGTGCCAGCAGCTTAGGATGGGGCCGATACACTGAAGCTTTCTTT. Its protein product is CASSLGWGRYTEAFF.

This clone came up a few times. The chain employs TRBV12-2 and TRBJ2-7; no DNA check was done on the table's D call, TRBD2. TRBV12-2 is marked as a pseudogene. This CDR3 region has 14 residues. CDR3 coding DNA: TGTGCAAGTCGCCCCCGGACTAGCGGCTACGAGCAGTACTTC. Protein sequence: CASRPRTSGYEQYF.

J is TRBJ1-1 and V is TRBV6-1; tentatively, D is TRBD1 (6 bases). The CDR3 is 17 amino acids. The V end lost 4 bases, the J end lost 11 bases, and 29 bases lay between the germline ends. The V gene's germline CDR1 is MNHNS and CDR2 SASEGT. The CDR3 DNA sequence: TGTGCCAGCAGTGCCCGACCTCTCCGGGACACGGAATCATTGGCTTTCTTT. Protein: CASSARPLRDTESLAFF.

The chain uses TRBV9 and TRBJ1-5; D call uncertain. The CDR3 runs to 14 residues. The V end was cut by 0 bases, the J end by 7 bases, with 11 bases between. Germline V gene data show CDR1 as SGDLS and CDR2 as YYNGEE. The CDR3 spells CASSVDYSGQPQHF. The CDR3 nucleotides read TGTGCCAGCAGCGTAGATTATTCGGGGCAGCCCCAGCATTTT.

The genes are TRBV7-9 and TRBJ1-2; 9 nucleotides line up with TRBD1. CDR1 and CDR2 from the germline V gene are SEHNR and FQNEAQ (reference sequence). The CDR3 spans 15 residues. V shed 8 bases, J shed 7 bases, and the junction held 14 bases outside the gene matches. The CDR3: CASGSTGTGRVGYTF. The CDR3 region has the DNA TGTGCCAGCGGATCTACCGGGACAGGGCGGGTTGGCTACACCTTC.

CDR3 loop: CAISESGTGPGETQYF. DNA for the CDR3: TGTGCCATCAGTGAGTCGGGGACAGGGCCAGGGGAGACCCAGTACTTC. This chain joins TRBV10-3 and TRBJ2-5; 9 nucleotides line up with TRBD1. Per germline, CDR1 ENHRY and CDR2 SYGVKD. Germline trimming cut 0 bases from V and 5 bases from J; bases unmatched to any gene: 7. This CDR3 has 16 amino acids.

CDR3 nucleotides: TGTGCCAGCAGTGAAAAGTCAGGGGGGTCGGCCCAGTACTTC. Protein sequence: CASSEKSGGSAQYF. This sequence joins TRBV6-1 and TRBJ2-5; D perhaps matches TRBD1 (7 bases). CDR1 MNHNS and CDR2 SASEGT come from the germline V gene. Trimming took 2 bases from V and 9 from J, leaving 16 bases between them. The CDR3 loop spans 14 amino acids.